This T cell receptor beta chain was captured in a study of CD8+CD57+ T cells in acquired aplastic anemia. Overall study context: Average DNA yield from sorted CD4+ and CD8+ cells was approximately 3 ug.

Patients included in sequencing had previously demonstrated CD8+CD57+ cell expansion by flow cytometry. Untreated patients provided the blood samples, with no therapy given before sampling. Genomic DNA, serving as template, underwent TCR beta VDJ and CDR3 profiling. TCRdb independently ran MiXCR on the reads; one entry per CDR3 protein. The sample includes 120,000 or so distinct CDR3 sequences, about two fifths of them seen just once. The table lists this clonotype with many counts. Antigen specificity is unknown. The CDR3 has 13 residues. CDR1 is GTSNPN, CDR2 SVGIG, per germline (reference sequence). V lost 0 bases and J 15 bases, leaving 15 bases between the germline ends. Regarding the study as a whole: CD8+ Simpson's diversity showed no significant patient-control difference.

The clonotype comes from a human donor with aplastic anemia. Material for sequencing was sorted CD4+, CD8+, or CD8+CD57+ T cells (not recorded which) from PBMCs. V and J are TRBV30 and TRBJ1-6; no reliable D call. CDR3 sequence (DNA): TGTGCCTGGAGTGTACTGGGCACCGCGAACCTCCACTTT. Amino acids: CAWSVLGTANLHF.